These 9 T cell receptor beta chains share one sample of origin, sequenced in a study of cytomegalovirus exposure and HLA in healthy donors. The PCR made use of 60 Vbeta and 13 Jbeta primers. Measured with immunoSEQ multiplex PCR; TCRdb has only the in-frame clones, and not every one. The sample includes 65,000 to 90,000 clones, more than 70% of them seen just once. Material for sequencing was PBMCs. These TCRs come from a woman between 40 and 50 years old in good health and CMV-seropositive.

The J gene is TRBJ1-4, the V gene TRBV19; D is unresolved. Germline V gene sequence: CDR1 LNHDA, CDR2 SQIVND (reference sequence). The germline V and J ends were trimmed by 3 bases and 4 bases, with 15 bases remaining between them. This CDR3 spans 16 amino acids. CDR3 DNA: TGTGCCAGTAGTATTCGTTATGGCAGGATTAATGAAAAACTGTTTTTT. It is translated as CASSIRYGRINEKLFF. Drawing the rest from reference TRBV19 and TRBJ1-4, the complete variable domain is DGGITQSPKYLFRKEGQNVTLSCEQNLNHDAMYWYRQDPGQGLRLIYYSQIVNDFQKGDIAEGYSVSREKKESFPLTVTSAQKNPTAFYLCASSIRYGRINEKLFFGSGTQLSVL.

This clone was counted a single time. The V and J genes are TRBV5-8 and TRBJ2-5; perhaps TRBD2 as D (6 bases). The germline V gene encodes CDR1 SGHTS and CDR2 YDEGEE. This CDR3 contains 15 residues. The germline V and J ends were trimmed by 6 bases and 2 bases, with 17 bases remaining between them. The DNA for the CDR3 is TGTGCCAGCACCATTTTTAACGGGGGACAAGAGACCCAGTACTTC. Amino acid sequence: CASTIFNGGQETQYF.

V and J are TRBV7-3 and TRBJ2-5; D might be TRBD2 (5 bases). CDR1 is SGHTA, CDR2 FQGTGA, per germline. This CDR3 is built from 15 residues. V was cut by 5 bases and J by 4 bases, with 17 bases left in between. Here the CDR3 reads CASSPSGQRLETQYF. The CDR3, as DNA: TGTGCCAGCAGCCCCTCCGGGCAGCGGCTAGAGACCCAGTACTTC.

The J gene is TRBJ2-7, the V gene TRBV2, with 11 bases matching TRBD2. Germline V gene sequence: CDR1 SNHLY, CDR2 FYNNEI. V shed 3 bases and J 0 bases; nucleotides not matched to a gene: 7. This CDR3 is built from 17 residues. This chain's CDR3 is CASSDRASGGNSYEQYF. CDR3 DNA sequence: TGTGCCAGCAGTGATAGGGCTAGCGGGGGGAACTCCTACGAGCAGTACTTC.

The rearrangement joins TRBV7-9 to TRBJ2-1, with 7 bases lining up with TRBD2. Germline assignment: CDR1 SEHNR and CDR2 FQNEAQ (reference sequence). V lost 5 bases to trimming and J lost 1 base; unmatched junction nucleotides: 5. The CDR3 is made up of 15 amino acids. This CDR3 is CASSAPGLSYNEQFF. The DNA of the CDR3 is TGTGCCAGCAGCGCCCCGGGACTATCCTACAATGAGCAGTTCTTC.

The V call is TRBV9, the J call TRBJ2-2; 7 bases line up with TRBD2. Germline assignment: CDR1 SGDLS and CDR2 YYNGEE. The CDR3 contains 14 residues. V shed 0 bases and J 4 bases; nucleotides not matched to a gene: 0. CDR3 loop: CASSVGGGTGELFF. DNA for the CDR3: TGTGCCAGCAGCGTAGGGGGGGGCACCGGGGAGCTGTTTTTT.

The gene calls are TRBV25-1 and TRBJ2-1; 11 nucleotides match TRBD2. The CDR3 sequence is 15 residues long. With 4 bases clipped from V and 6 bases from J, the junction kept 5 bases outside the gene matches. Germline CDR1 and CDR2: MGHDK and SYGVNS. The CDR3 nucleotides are TGTGCCAGCAGTGGTGTTAGCGGGGGGGCCAATGAGCAGTTCTTC. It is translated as CASSGVSGGANEQFF.

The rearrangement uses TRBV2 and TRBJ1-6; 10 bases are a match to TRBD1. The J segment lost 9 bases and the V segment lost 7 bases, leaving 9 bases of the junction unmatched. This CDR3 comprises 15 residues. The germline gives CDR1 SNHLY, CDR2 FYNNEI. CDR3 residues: CASNRPGQGGSPLHF. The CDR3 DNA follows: TGTGCCAGCAATCGCCCAGGACAGGGGGGTTCACCCCTCCACTTT.

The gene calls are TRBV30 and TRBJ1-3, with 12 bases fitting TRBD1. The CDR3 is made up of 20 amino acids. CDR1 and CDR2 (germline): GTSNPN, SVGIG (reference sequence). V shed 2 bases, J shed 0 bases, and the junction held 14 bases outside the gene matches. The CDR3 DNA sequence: TGTGCCTGGAGTCGGGGGACAGGGGGCCAAGGCCCACACTCTGGAAACACCATATATTTT. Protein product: CAWSRGTGGQGPHSGNTIYF.